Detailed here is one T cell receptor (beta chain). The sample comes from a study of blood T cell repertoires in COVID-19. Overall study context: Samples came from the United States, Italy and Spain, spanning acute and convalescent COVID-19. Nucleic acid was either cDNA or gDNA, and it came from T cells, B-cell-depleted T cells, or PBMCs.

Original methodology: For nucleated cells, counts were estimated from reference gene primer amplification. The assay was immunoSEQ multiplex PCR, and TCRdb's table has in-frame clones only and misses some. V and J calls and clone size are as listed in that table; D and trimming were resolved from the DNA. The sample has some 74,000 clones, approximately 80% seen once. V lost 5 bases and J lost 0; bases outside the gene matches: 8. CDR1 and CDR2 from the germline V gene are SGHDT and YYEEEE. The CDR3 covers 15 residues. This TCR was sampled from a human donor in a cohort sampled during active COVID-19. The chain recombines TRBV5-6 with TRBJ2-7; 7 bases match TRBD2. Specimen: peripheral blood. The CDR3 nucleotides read TGTGCCAGCAGGATCTCCGGGACTAACTCCTACGAGCAGTACTTC. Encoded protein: CASRISGTNSYEQYF.